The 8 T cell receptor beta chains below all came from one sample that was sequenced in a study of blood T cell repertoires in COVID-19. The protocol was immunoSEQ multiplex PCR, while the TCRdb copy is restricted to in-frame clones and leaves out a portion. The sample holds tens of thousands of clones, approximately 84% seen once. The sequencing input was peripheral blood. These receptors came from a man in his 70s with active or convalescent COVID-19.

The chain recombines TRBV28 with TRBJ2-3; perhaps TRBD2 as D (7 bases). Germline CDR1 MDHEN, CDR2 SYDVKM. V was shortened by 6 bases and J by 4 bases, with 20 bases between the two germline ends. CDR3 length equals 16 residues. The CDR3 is CASRVGYRAGADTQYF. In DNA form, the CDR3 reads TGTGCCAGCAGGGTGGGATACAGGGCGGGGGCAGATACGCAGTATTTT.

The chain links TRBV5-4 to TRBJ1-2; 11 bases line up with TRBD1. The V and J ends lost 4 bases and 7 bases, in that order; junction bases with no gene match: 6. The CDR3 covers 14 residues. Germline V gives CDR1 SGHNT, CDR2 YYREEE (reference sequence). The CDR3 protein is CASSTGQGAGGYTF. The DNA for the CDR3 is TGTGCCAGCAGCACCGGACAGGGGGCGGGTGGCTACACCTTC.

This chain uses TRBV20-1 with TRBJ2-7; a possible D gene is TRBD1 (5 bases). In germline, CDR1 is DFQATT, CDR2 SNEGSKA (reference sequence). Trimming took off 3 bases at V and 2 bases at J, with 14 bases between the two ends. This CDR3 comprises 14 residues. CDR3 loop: CSASFGQGAYEQYF. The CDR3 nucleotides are TGCAGTGCTAGTTTCGGGCAGGGCGCCTACGAGCAGTACTTC.

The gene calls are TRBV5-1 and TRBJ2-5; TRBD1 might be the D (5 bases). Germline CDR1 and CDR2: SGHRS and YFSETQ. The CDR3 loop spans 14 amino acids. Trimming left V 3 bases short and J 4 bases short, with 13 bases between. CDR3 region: CASSSSGSRETQYF. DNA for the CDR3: TGCGCCAGCAGCTCTTCAGGGTCCAGAGAGACCCAGTACTTC.

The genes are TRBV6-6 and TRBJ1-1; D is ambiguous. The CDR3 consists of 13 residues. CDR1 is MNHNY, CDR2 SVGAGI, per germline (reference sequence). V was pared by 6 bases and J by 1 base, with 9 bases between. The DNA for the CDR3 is TGTGCCAGCAGCCCGCGGGGGAACACTGAAGCTTTCTTT. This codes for CASSPRGNTEAFF.

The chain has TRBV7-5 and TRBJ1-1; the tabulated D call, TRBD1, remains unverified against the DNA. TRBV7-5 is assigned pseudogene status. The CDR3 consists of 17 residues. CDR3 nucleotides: TGTGCCAGAAGCTTAGAGAATTTAGGGGGCCCGAACACTGAAGCTTTCTTT. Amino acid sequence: CARSLENLGGPNTEAFF.

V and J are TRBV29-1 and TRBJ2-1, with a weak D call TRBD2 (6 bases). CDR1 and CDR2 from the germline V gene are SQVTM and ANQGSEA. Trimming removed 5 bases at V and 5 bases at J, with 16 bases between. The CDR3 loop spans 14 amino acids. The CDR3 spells CSVSGGGINNEQFF. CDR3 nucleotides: TGCAGCGTTTCAGGTGGGGGGATAAACAATGAGCAGTTCTTC.

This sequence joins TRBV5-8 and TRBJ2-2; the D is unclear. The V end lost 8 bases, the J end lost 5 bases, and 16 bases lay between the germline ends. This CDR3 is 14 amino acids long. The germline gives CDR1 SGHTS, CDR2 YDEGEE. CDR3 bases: TGTGCCAGGGTGGGCAGCCCAAGGACCGGGGAGCTGTTTTTT. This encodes CARVGSPRTGELFF.